These 30 T cell receptor beta chains originate from one sample sequenced in a study of blood T cells in healthy people across ages. The second PCR ran roughly 6 to 12 cycles with a sample-barcoded 5' primer and J-beta primers. TCRdb reprocessed the 5' RACE reads via MiXCR and lists one record per CDR3 protein. The sample carries 450,000 to 600,000 distinct CDR3 sequences, about 27% recorded once. The same sample was also used in a study of T cells of mothers and their children.

Sequencing used blood. The receptors shown here come from a boy younger than 10 in good health.

This clonotype came up a few times. This chain joins TRBV7-2 and TRBJ2-5; perhaps TRBD1 as D (6 bases). The CDR3 spans 15 residues. Deletions cut 3 bases from V and 4 bases from J, with 15 bases between. Germline V gene lookup returns CDR1 SGHTA and CDR2 FQGNSA. The CDR3 loop reads CASSFGSRGGETQYF. CDR3 sequence (DNA): TGTGCCAGCAGCTTTGGAAGCAGGGGCGGAGAGACCCAGTACTTC.

In regard to this clonotype: The junction shows a germline mismatch at one end, possibly a read error. This chain connects TRBV7-7 to TRBJ2-7, with D tentatively TRBD2 (6 bases). With the DNA end fitting TRBJ2-1 better, the J assignment may be wrong. The germline CDR1 and CDR2 sequences are SSHAT and FNYEAQ (reference sequence). The CDR3 totals 14 residues. CDR3 in amino acids: CASSHQGGGNEQFF. The CDR3 DNA sequence: TGTGCTAGCAGTCACCAGGGAGGTGGCAATGAGCAGTTCTTC.

Only a few counts were recorded for this clonotype. The chain carries TRBV20-1 and TRBJ2-3; 9 bases map to TRBD1. V shed 3 bases, J shed 3 bases, and the junction held 10 bases outside the gene matches. Germline values: CDR1 DFQATT, CDR2 SNEGSKA (reference sequence). The CDR3 extends over 16 amino acids. In nucleotides, the CDR3 is TGCAGTGCTAGGGCCACAACAGGGGGCAGTACAGATACGCAGTATTTT. Translation: CSARATTGGSTDTQYF.

The chain links TRBV9 to TRBJ1-5; no clear D gene. V shed 4 bases and J shed 5 bases, with 7 bases lying between them. The CDR3 is 12 amino acids. Germline V gene data show CDR1 as SGDLS and CDR2 as YYNGEE. The chain's CDR3 is CASSRNDQPQHF. The DNA for the CDR3 is TGTGCCAGCAGCCGAAACGATCAGCCCCAGCATTTT.

In this sample, this clonotype turned up a few times. The chain is built from TRBV29-1 and TRBJ2-5; TRBD2 agrees at 15 bases. The CDR3 consists of 19 residues. V lost 3 bases and J lost 4; bases outside the gene matches: 15. CDR1 and CDR2 (germline): SQVTM, ANQGSEA. The CDR3 DNA reads as TGCAGCGTTGATAGTTGGGACCTGGGACTAGCGGGAGGAGGAGAGACCCAGTACTTC. This encodes CSVDSWDLGLAGGGETQYF. Drawing the rest from reference TRBV29-1 and TRBJ2-5, the complete variable domain is SAVISQKPSRDICQRGTSLTIQCQVDSQVTMMFWYRQQPGQSLTLIATANQGSEATYESGFVIDKFPISRPNLTFSTLTVSNMSPEDSSIYLCSVDSWDLGLAGGGETQYFGPGTRLLVL.

This clonotype was counted between two and nine times. The chain joins TRBV7-9 to TRBJ2-7; D perhaps matches TRBD1 (5 bases). V gave up 5 bases and J gave up 0 bases, with 11 bases separating them. In germline, CDR1 is SEHNR, CDR2 FQNEAQ (reference sequence). The CDR3 is 14 residues long. The CDR3 DNA reads TGTGCCAGCAGCGCGACTGACAGCTCCTACGAGCAGTACTTC. Its translation: CASSATDSSYEQYF.

In its sample, this clonotype was seen many times. CDR3 nucleotide sequence: TGCAGTGCTAGCGACCACCGGGACAACTCCTACGAGCAGTACTTC. The encoded protein is CSASDHRDNSYEQYF. The genes are TRBV20-1 and TRBJ2-7; possible D gene TRBD1, 6 bases. V was pared by 3 bases and J by 0 bases, with 15 bases between. CDR1 is DFQATT and CDR2 is SNEGSKA in the germline V gene (reference sequence). The CDR3 sequence is 15 residues long.

This clonotype was recorded a few times. This chain uses TRBV9 with TRBJ2-7, with D perhaps given as TRBD1 or TRBD2 (6 bases each). Germline assignment: CDR1 SGDLS and CDR2 YYNGEE. The CDR3 is 15 amino acids. Trimming pared 0 bases from V and 3 bases from J, leaving 13 bases between. Here the CDR3 reads CASSVAPGAFYEQYF. CDR3 DNA: TGTGCCAGCAGCGTAGCCCCGGGGGCATTCTACGAGCAGTACTTC.

This clonotype was counted once. The chain joins TRBV20-1 to TRBJ2-1; 9 bases match TRBD2. Germline CDR1 and CDR2: DFQATT and SNEGSKA (reference sequence). Trimming at V came to 4 bases and at J to 4 bases, leaving 2 bases not matched to a gene. This CDR3 region has 13 residues. The CDR3 nucleotides are TGCAGTGCTACAGCGGGAGGTTACAATGAGCAGTTCTTC. Translating gives CSATAGGYNEQFF.

This clonotype was detected a few times. The chain has TRBV19 and TRBJ1-4; no definite D call. The V gene lost 3 bases and the J gene lost 0 bases, with 11 bases spanning the gap. Per germline, CDR1 LNHDA and CDR2 SQIVND (reference sequence). The CDR3 has 16 amino acids. CDR3 residues: CASSILGPATNEKLFF. The CDR3 nucleotides read TGTGCCAGTAGTATTCTAGGTCCAGCAACTAATGAAAAACTGTTTTTT.

This clonotype was detected many times. The chain has TRBV5-5 and TRBJ1-4; D is uncertain. Germline values: CDR1 SGHKS, CDR2 YYEKEE (reference sequence). The CDR3 length is 15 residues. V dropped 3 bases and J dropped 5 bases, with 14 bases sitting between them. The CDR3 DNA follows: TGTGCCAGCAGCTCCGAGGGAGTTCGGAATGAAAAACTGTTTTTT. Its translation: CASSSEGVRNEKLFF.

The chain uses TRBV21-1 and TRBJ2-7; the table gives TRBD2 as D, unverified against the DNA. TRBV21-1 is a recognized pseudogene. This CDR3 has 15 residues. CDR3 sequence reads: CASSKALAGYYEQYF. CDR3 nucleotide sequence: TGTGCCAGCAGCAAAGCTCTAGCGGGATACTACGAGCAGTACTTC.

The genes are TRBV12-3 or TRBV12-4 and TRBJ2-3, with 7 bases fitting TRBD1. The length of the CDR3 is 15 residues. Unmatched junction bases numbered 5, after V lost 3 bases and J lost 2 bases. The CDR3 nucleotides read TGTGCCAGCAGTTTGAACAGGGGCAACACAGATACGCAGTATTTT. Translated, it gives CASSLNRGNTDTQYF.

This clonotype was recorded a few times. This chain joins TRBV20-1 and TRBJ2-5; 14 bases are a match to TRBD2. The end of the DNA is better explained by TRBJ2-1, so the J call may be wrong. The CDR3 has 15 residues. Looked up from germline, CDR1 is DFQATT and CDR2 is SNEGSKA (reference sequence). CDR3 protein: CSADQTSGRANEQFF. The CDR3, as DNA: TGCAGTGCTGACCAGACTAGCGGGAGGGCCAATGAGCAGTTCTTC.

The chain links TRBV5-6 to TRBJ2-1; D possibly matches TRBD1 or TRBD2 (7 bases each). This CDR3 is built from 15 residues. V was shortened by 4 bases and J by 6 bases, with 17 bases between the two germline ends. CDR1 and CDR2 from the germline V gene are SGHDT and YYEEEE. The CDR3 DNA reads TGTGCCAGCAGCATCTTCGACAGGGAGGGCAATGAGCAGTTCTTC. This sequence encodes CASSIFDREGNEQFF. Based on the CDR3 plus reference TRBV5-6 and TRBJ2-1, the full variable domain is DAGVTQSPTHLIKTRGQQVTLRCSPKSGHDTVSWYQQALGQGPQFIFQYYEEEERQRGNFPDRFSGHQFPNYSSELNVNALLLGDSALYLCASSIFDREGNEQFFGPGTRLTVL.

The chain couples TRBV6-6 to TRBJ1-3, with TRBD1 matching 8 bases. Trimming took 6 bases from V and 4 from J; bases not matched to a gene: 5. The germline CDR1 and CDR2 sequences are MNHNY and SVGAGI (reference sequence). CDR3 length equals 14 residues. The CDR3 DNA sequence: TGTGCCAGCAGCCTGACAGGGGAGGGAAACACCATATATTTT. Amino acid sequence: CASSLTGEGNTIYF.

This clonotype appeared a few times. The chain links TRBV10-3 to TRBJ2-5, with D perhaps matching TRBD2 (5 bases). CDR1 and CDR2 from the germline V gene are ENHRY and SYGVKD. This CDR3 spans 11 amino acids. V dropped 8 bases and J dropped 5 bases, with 9 bases sitting between them. The CDR3 protein is CAISTGETQYF. As DNA, the CDR3 is TGTGCCATCTCTACGGGGGAGACCCAGTACTTC.

This chain uses TRBV7-2 with TRBJ1-4; D is possibly TRBD1 (5 bases). This CDR3 contains 16 residues. Trimming took off 6 bases at V and 0 bases at J, with 14 bases between the two ends. The germline V gene encodes CDR1 SGHTA and CDR2 FQGNSA. In DNA, the CDR3 is TGTGCCAGCAGAAGGGACTCTCATGCAACTAATGAAAAACTGTTTTTT. As protein: CASRRDSHATNEKLFF.

This clonotype was seen many times. The chain is built from TRBV10-3 and TRBJ2-7; 10 bases align to TRBD2. The V gene's germline CDR1 is ENHRY and CDR2 SYGVKD. V was clipped by 4 bases and J by 5 bases; unmatched bases: 5. The CDR3 spans 14 residues. CDR3 residues: CAISAAGGPNEQYF. DNA of the CDR3: TGTGCCATCAGTGCAGCGGGAGGGCCAAACGAGCAGTACTTC.

This sequence joins TRBV2 and TRBJ1-1, with D unclear. The V end lost 7 bases, the J end lost 4 bases, and 16 bases lay between the germline ends. The CDR3 length is 14 residues. CDR1 is SNHLY and CDR2 is FYNNEI in the germline V gene. The CDR3 sequence: CASTSVLRGTEAFF. CDR3 nucleotide sequence: TGTGCCAGCACCTCGGTCCTCCGAGGCACTGAAGCTTTCTTT.

This sequence joins TRBV28 and TRBJ1-6; D possibly corresponds to TRBD1 (5 bases). The germline gives CDR1 MDHEN, CDR2 SYDVKM. The length of the CDR3 is 15 residues. V lost 3 bases and J lost 5, with 11 bases in between. DNA for the CDR3: TGTGCCAGCAGTTTGAGCAGGGCTCATAATTCACCCCTCCACTTT. Residues: CASSLSRAHNSPLHF. The full variable domain, rest sourced from reference TRBV28 and TRBJ1-6, is DVKVTQSSRYLVKRTGEKVFLECVQDMDHENMFWYRQDPGLGLRLIYFSYDVKMKEKGDIPEGYSVSREKKERFSLILESASTNQTSMYLCASSLSRAHNSPLHFGNGTRLTVT.

The chain recombines TRBV12-3 or TRBV12-4 with TRBJ1-3; D is uncertain. V was trimmed by 5 bases and J by 9 bases, leaving 14 bases between them. The CDR3 is 13 residues long. The CDR3: CASSGLLRGTIYF. CDR3 nucleotides: TGTGCCAGCAGTGGACTCCTCCGGGGCACCATATATTTT.

The V and J genes are TRBV20-1 and TRBJ2-7; D remains ambiguous. Germline V gene data show CDR1 as DFQATT and CDR2 as SNEGSKA (reference sequence). Trimming shortened V by 3 bases and J by 2 bases, and 11 bases separated the two germline ends. The CDR3 totals 13 residues. The CDR3 region has the DNA TGCAGTGCTAGTAATGGGGATACCTACGAGCAGTACTTC. This sequence encodes CSASNGDTYEQYF.

Of note for this clonotype: The CDR3 does not end in the conserved phenylalanine or tryptophan, so this is likely a read error. The V and J genes are TRBV5-1 and TRBJ2-6; no clear D. Trimming took 4 bases from V and 4 from J, leaving 9 bases between them. CDR1 is SGHRS, CDR2 YFSETQ, per germline. CDR3 length: 14 residues. CDR3 in amino acids: CASSPTAGANVLTY. For the CDR3, the DNA is TGCGCCAGCAGCCCCACTGCCGGGGCCAACGTCCTGACTTAC.

The chain is built from TRBV30 and TRBJ2-5, with no clear D. Trimming removed 7 bases at V and 5 bases at J, with 11 bases between. CDR1 and CDR2 (germline): GTSNPN, SVGIG (reference sequence). The CDR3 has 11 amino acids. In DNA, the CDR3 is TGTGCCTACCGGGTCCTCGAGACCCAGTACTTC. Translation gives CAYRVLETQYF.

Remarks on this clonotype: A clone one base away is much larger, so this may be a read error. This sequence joins TRBV2 and TRBJ2-7, with D hard to call. Trimming shortened V by 6 bases and J by 2 bases, and 2 bases separated the two germline ends. This CDR3 comprises 10 residues. The germline V gene encodes CDR1 SNHLY and CDR2 FYNNEI. The CDR3 here is CASRTYEQYF. Here the CDR3 DNA reads TGTGCCAGCAGAACCTACGAGCAGTACTTC.

V gene TRBV10-3 combines with J gene TRBJ1-1; D is unresolved. Trimming shortened V by 4 bases and J by 2 bases, and 14 bases separated the two germline ends. This CDR3 is 15 amino acids long. CDR1 is ENHRY, CDR2 SYGVKD, per germline. CDR3 residues: CAISGTLRGNTEAFF. The CDR3 bases are TGTGCCATCAGTGGGACCCTTCGGGGAAACACTGAAGCTTTCTTT.

The CDR3 nucleotides are TGTGCCAGCAGGTCTAGCGAGAGGGACACCGGGGAGCTGTTTTTT. Its translation is CASRSSERDTGELFF. This chain joins TRBV6-2 or TRBV6-3 and TRBJ2-2; the D gene is possibly TRBD2 (6 bases). The CDR3 totals 15 residues. The V gene lost 6 bases and the J gene lost 3 bases, with 14 bases spanning the gap. Germline loops: CDR1 MNHEY, CDR2 SVGEGT.

This clonotype occurred a few times. Written as DNA, the CDR3 is TGCGCCAGCAGTGAACGACTAGCGGGGACCTACAATGAGCAGTTCTTC. Translating gives CASSERLAGTYNEQFF. The chain combines TRBV10-1 with TRBJ2-1; 11 bases match TRBD2. The CDR3 runs to 16 residues. Unmatched junction bases numbered 3, after V lost 3 bases and J lost 2 bases. CDR1 is WNHNN, CDR2 SYGVQD, per germline (reference sequence).

The chain has TRBV9 and TRBJ2-3; weak D call: TRBD2 (5 bases). The CDR3 length is 15 residues. Germline CDR1 reads SGDLS; CDR2 reads YYNGEE. V was trimmed by 0 bases and J by 0 bases, leaving 8 bases between them. In DNA, the CDR3 is TGTGCCAGCAGCGTAGGGACTCAGAGCACAGATACGCAGTATTTT. It is translated as CASSVGTQSTDTQYF.